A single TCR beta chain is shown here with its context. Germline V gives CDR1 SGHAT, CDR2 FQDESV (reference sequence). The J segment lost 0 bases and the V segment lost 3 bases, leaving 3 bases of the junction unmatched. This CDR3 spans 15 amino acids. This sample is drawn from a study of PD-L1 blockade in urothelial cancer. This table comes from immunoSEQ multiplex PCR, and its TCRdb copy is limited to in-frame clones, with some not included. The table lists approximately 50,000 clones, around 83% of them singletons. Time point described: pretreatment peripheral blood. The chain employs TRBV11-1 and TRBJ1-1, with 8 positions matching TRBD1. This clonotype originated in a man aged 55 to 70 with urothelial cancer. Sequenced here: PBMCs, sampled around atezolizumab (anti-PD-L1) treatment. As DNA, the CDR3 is TGTGCCAGCAGCTTGGGACAGGACGTGAACACTGAAGCTTTCTTT. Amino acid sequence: CASSLGQDVNTEAFF.